The 20 T cell receptor beta chains presented below share a single source sample, sequenced in a study of blood T cells in healthy people across ages. PCR was performed a second time for roughly 7 to 12 cycles using a sample-barcoded 5' primer and a J-beta primer mix. TCRdb fed the 5' RACE reads into MiXCR, producing one record per CDR3 protein. The data contain hundreds of thousands of distinct CDR3 sequences, more than 45% of them singletons. The source material was blood. These receptors were collected from a young man in good health.

Of note for this clonotype: At one of its ends the junction is not consistent with the germline gene, which may arise from a read error. The chain couples TRBV7-9 to TRBJ2-5; D uncertain. Germline V gives CDR1 SEHNR, CDR2 FQNEAQ (reference sequence). The CDR3 is made up of 12 amino acids. CDR3 protein: CASSLAQGTQYF. CDR3 nucleotides: TGTGCCAGCAGCTTAGCGCAAGGGACCCAGTACTTC.

The rearrangement links TRBV29-1 to TRBJ2-7; D gene unclear. The V gene lost 7 bases and the J gene lost 0 bases, with 13 bases spanning the gap. Germline CDR1 and CDR2: SQVTM and ANQGSEA. This CDR3 contains 13 residues. The CDR3 reads CSASRTTSYEQYF. The CDR3, as DNA: TGCAGCGCCAGTCGCACGACCTCCTACGAGCAGTACTTC.

This chain uses TRBV7-2 with TRBJ2-5; 13 bases line up with TRBD2. The last part of the DNA fits TRBJ2-7 better; the J call may be wrong. There are 14 residues in the CDR3. Germline CDR1 reads SGHTA; CDR2 reads FQGNSA. CDR3 sequence reads: CASSLGTSGSEQYF. In nucleotides, the CDR3 is TGTGCCAGCAGCTTAGGGACTAGCGGGAGCGAGCAGTACTTC.

This clonotype was picked up a small number of times. The V call is TRBV20-1, the J call TRBJ2-7; 11 bases line up with TRBD2. Germline V gives CDR1 DFQATT, CDR2 SNEGSKA (reference sequence). CDR3 length: 11 amino acids. V dropped 7 bases and J dropped 6; count of bases not matched to a gene: 2. CDR3 sequence (DNA): TGCAGTGAACTAGCGGGAGTCGAGCAGTACTTC. Translation gives CSELAGVEQYF.

This clonotype showed up just a few times. The rearrangement uses TRBV20-1 and TRBJ2-5; 9 bases map to TRBD1. The J call may be in error: the DNA end matches TRBJ2-7 better. The CDR3 has 13 amino acids. Per the germline V gene, CDR1 is DFQATT and CDR2 is SNEGSKA (reference sequence). CDR3 DNA: TGCAGTGCTATGGACAGGGGAGTATACGAGCAGTACTTC. It yields the protein CSAMDRGVYEQYF.

Regarding this clonotype: Sequence at one end of the junction differs from germline and may be a read error. This chain uses TRBV11-1 with TRBJ2-7; 13 bases agree with TRBD2. The CDR3 sequence is 15 residues long. Per the germline V gene, CDR1 is SGHAT and CDR2 is FQDESV (reference sequence). CDR3 sequence: CAGSLTTSGRREQYF. The CDR3 DNA follows: TGTGCCGGCAGCTTAACGACTAGCGGGAGGCGCGAGCAGTACTTC.

Worth noting for this clonotype: One junction end disagrees with the germline gene, perhaps due to a read error. The gene calls are TRBV12-3 or TRBV12-4 and TRBJ2-5; D is unresolved. CDR3 length: 12 residues. The CDR3 here is CASSFSQVTQYF. The CDR3 DNA reads as TGTGCCAGCAGCTTCTCTCAAGTGACCCAGTACTTC.

The V call is TRBV7-2, the J call TRBJ2-7; 8 positions match TRBD1. J was trimmed by 0 bases and V by 5 bases; bases with no gene match: 9. This CDR3 has 16 residues. Looked up from germline, CDR1 is SGHTA and CDR2 is FQGNSA. As DNA, the CDR3 is TGTGCCAGCAGCCTCGCTGGGACAGGTTTCTCCTACGAGCAGTACTTC. Amino acid sequence: CASSLAGTGFSYEQYF.

This clonotype was observed a handful of times. The rearrangement links TRBV5-1 to TRBJ1-2; the D is unclear. CDR1 is SGHRS, CDR2 YFSETQ, per germline. The CDR3 length is 14 residues. With 0 bases removed from V and 0 bases from J, the gap between germline ends came to 6 bases. The chain's CDR3 is CASSLADANYGYTF. Written as DNA, the CDR3 is TGCGCCAGCAGCTTGGCCGATGCTAACTATGGCTACACCTTC.

V and J are TRBV6-2 or TRBV6-3 and TRBJ2-7; D is unresolved. The CDR3 has 15 residues. The germline CDR1 and CDR2 sequences are MNHEY and SVGEGT. With 0 bases removed from V and 2 bases from J, the gap between germline ends came to 11 bases. CDR3 sequence (DNA): TGTGCCAGCAGTTACTCTGCGAGTCAAACCTACGAGCAGTACTTC. It specifies CASSYSASQTYEQYF.

The CDR3 loop is CASSPEPSPYEQYF. CDR3 nucleotide sequence: TGTGCCAGCAGCCCAGAGCCGTCTCCCTACGAGCAGTACTTC. The rearrangement uses TRBV9 and TRBJ2-7; D is unresolved. V was clipped by 4 bases and J by 2 bases, with 13 bases between them. There are 14 residues in the CDR3. Germline CDR1 and CDR2: SGDLS and YYNGEE.

V gene TRBV7-8 combines with J gene TRBJ1-4, with D maybe TRBD1 (6 bases). This CDR3 contains 15 residues. The V gene's germline CDR1 is SGHVS and CDR2 FQNEAQ. V lost 4 bases, J lost 3 bases, and 12 bases lay in between. CDR3 nucleotides: TGTGCCAGCAGCTCTTACAGGGCCCCTAATGAAAAACTGTTTTTT. It is translated as CASSSYRAPNEKLFF.

The rearrangement uses TRBV7-2 and TRBJ2-7, with TRBD2 identical over 8 bases. The J call could be wrong; TRBJ2-5 is a better fit for the DNA end. This CDR3 region has 16 residues. CDR1 and CDR2 (germline): SGHTA, FQGNSA. CDR3 coding DNA: TGTGCCAGCAGCTCCTTTCGGAGCGGGAGTCGAAGGACCCAGTACTTC. This encodes CASSSFRSGSRRTQYF.

This clonotype was observed a few times. This chain links TRBV9 with TRBJ2-7, with D maybe TRBD1 (5 bases). Per the germline V gene, CDR1 is SGDLS and CDR2 is YYNGEE. CDR3 size: 14 residues. The ends were cut back, 2 bases at V and 2 bases at J, with 11 bases in the middle. The CDR3 sequence is CASSVQGHTYEQYF. In DNA, the CDR3 is TGTGCCAGCAGCGTTCAGGGCCACACCTACGAGCAGTACTTC.

This clonotype was seen a single time. CDR3: CASSPLAGNSYNEQFF. The CDR3 DNA is TGTGCCAGCAGTCCCCTGGCGGGAAACTCCTACAATGAGCAGTTCTTC. The V and J genes are TRBV28 and TRBJ2-1, with D possibly being TRBD2 (6 bases). V dropped 5 bases and J dropped 0 bases, with 14 bases sitting between them. CDR1 and CDR2 from the germline V gene are MDHEN and SYDVKM. The CDR3 runs 16 residues.

This chain links TRBV7-2 with TRBJ2-7, with 11 nucleotides matching TRBD1. Germline lookup yields CDR1 SGHTA and CDR2 FQGNSA. Germline trimming cut 1 base from V and 3 bases from J; bases unmatched to any gene: 5. CDR3 length: 16 residues. CDR3 DNA: TGTGCCAGCAGCTTAGGCTATGGGACAGGGGGCTACGAGCAGTACTTC. The encoded protein is CASSLGYGTGGYEQYF.

Only a few counts were recorded for this clonotype. The chain uses TRBV5-1 and TRBJ2-1, with D possibly matching TRBD1 (6 bases). This CDR3 has 13 residues. Germline loops: CDR1 SGHRS, CDR2 YFSETQ. The V end lost 0 bases, the J end lost 8 bases, and 9 bases lay between the germline ends. CDR3 in DNA: TGCGCCAGCAGCTTGGCAGGGGTGGATGAGCAGTTCTTC. Translation: CASSLAGVDEQFF.

V is TRBV7-8 and J is TRBJ2-4, with 7 bases identical to TRBD2. With the DNA end fitting TRBJ2-7 better, the J assignment may be wrong. The CDR3 contains 14 residues. Germline lookup yields CDR1 SGHVS and CDR2 FQNEAQ. For the CDR3, the DNA is TGTGCCAGCAGCCGGGGGGTCAGCGCCTACGAGCAGTACTTC. As protein: CASSRGVSAYEQYF.

This clonotype was detected only a few times. This chain links TRBV29-1 with TRBJ1-1, with 7 bases lining up with TRBD1. This CDR3 region has 14 residues. Germline values: CDR1 SQVTM, CDR2 ANQGSEA. This CDR3 is CSGRPGGVFAEAFF. The DNA for the CDR3 is TGCAGTGGGAGACCAGGGGGGGTATTCGCTGAAGCTTTCTTT.

V and J are TRBV5-1 and TRBJ2-7, with D unclear. Germline-derived CDR1 and CDR2 are SGHRS and YFSETQ. This CDR3 region has 12 residues. V lost 4 bases, J lost 5 bases, and 10 bases lay in between. The CDR3 protein is CASSPHSNEQYF. The CDR3, as DNA: TGCGCCAGCAGCCCCCACTCAAACGAGCAGTACTTC.